Listed here are 13 T cell receptor beta chains from one sample, sequenced in a study of blood T cell repertoires in COVID-19. TCRdb's copy holds only in-frame clones and misses some; the assay was immunoSEQ multiplex PCR. The sample holds fewer than 50,000 clones, around 80% seen once. The sample comprised peripheral blood. The receptors originated from a man older than 75 with acute or convalescent COVID-19.

In this sample, this clone turned up once. The chain joins TRBV5-4 to TRBJ2-2; perhaps TRBD1 as D (5 bases). Between the trimmed V and J ends, which lost 0 bases and 5 bases, there was a span of 5 bases. The CDR3 spans 13 residues. Per germline, CDR1 SGHNT and CDR2 YYREEE (reference sequence). CDR3 amino acids: CASSLDRTGELFF. CDR3 nucleotide sequence: TGTGCCAGCAGCTTGGACAGGACCGGGGAGCTGTTTTTT.

The chain has TRBV2 and TRBJ2-2, with D tentatively TRBD1 (6 bases). Between the trimmed V and J ends, which lost 6 bases and 6 bases, there was a span of 14 bases. In germline, CDR1 is SNHLY, CDR2 FYNNEI. The CDR3 contains 14 residues. The CDR3 DNA sequence: TGTGCCAGCAGGGGATTCCAGGGGTCCGGGGAGCTGTTTTTT. Protein sequence: CASRGFQGSGELFF.

This chain connects TRBV6-5 to TRBJ2-7; D possibly corresponds to TRBD1 (6 bases). Trimming took off 10 bases at V and 3 bases at J, with 16 bases between the two ends. The CDR3 runs 13 residues. The germline V gene has CDR1 MNHEY and CDR2 SVGAGI. CDR3 loop: CATKQGSYYEQYF. The CDR3 nucleotides read TGTGCCACCAAACAGGGATCCTACTACGAGCAGTACTTC.

The V call is TRBV5-1, the J call TRBJ1-1, with 9 bases lining up with TRBD1. CDR3 length equals 18 residues. V lost 4 bases, J lost 0 bases, and 13 bases stayed unmatched. Looked up from germline, CDR1 is SGHRS and CDR2 is YFSETQ. The CDR3 loop is CASSAFPGQGNLNTEAFF. In nucleotides, the CDR3 is TGCGCCAGCAGCGCCTTTCCGGGACAGGGAAATTTGAACACTGAAGCTTTCTTT.

The V and J genes are TRBV7-3 and TRBJ2-1; TRBD2 is a possible D gene (5 bases). The CDR3 contains 15 residues. V lost 1 base to trimming and J lost 7 bases, with 14 bases between them. The germline CDR1 and CDR2 sequences are SGHTA and FQGTGA. The DNA for the CDR3 is TGTGCCAGCAGCTTAAGGCCTAGCATTGGGAATGAGCAGTTCTTC. Encoded protein: CASSLRPSIGNEQFF.

V is TRBV5-1 and J is TRBJ2-4; maybe TRBD2 (6 bases). The CDR3 covers 16 residues. CDR1 and CDR2 from the germline V gene are SGHRS and YFSETQ. V dropped 0 bases and J dropped 6 bases, with 16 bases sitting between them. The CDR3 spells CASSLAPGGAGNIQYF. CDR3 DNA sequence: TGCGCCAGCAGCTTGGCCCCCGGAGGAGCGGGAAACATTCAGTACTTC.

The chain has TRBV4-1 and TRBJ2-1; 10 bases match TRBD2. The junction had 9 bases not matched to a gene; V was cut back by 4 bases and J by 0 bases. This CDR3 contains 18 residues. Looked up from germline, CDR1 is MGHRA and CDR2 is YSYEKL. In DNA, the CDR3 is TGCGCCAGCAGCCCGGCTAGCGGGAGCACTAGCTCCTACAATGAGCAGTTCTTC. It codes for CASSPASGSTSSYNEQFF.

V usage is TRBV24-1 and J usage is TRBJ2-3, with D tentatively TRBD2 (6 bases). This CDR3 spans 14 amino acids. The germline V gene encodes CDR1 KGHDR and CDR2 SFDVKD. V lost 4 bases and J 1 base, leaving 8 bases between the germline ends. The CDR3 region is CATSEASGTDTQYF. Written as DNA, the CDR3 is TGTGCCACCAGTGAGGCTAGCGGCACAGATACGCAGTATTTT.

The chain has TRBV9 and TRBJ2-1; tentative D call: TRBD2 (5 bases). The CDR3 runs to 16 residues. The germline V and J ends were trimmed by 0 bases and 8 bases, with 18 bases remaining between them. Germline CDR1 is SGDLS and CDR2 is YYNGEE. The CDR3 DNA sequence: TGTGCCAGCAGCGTAGGCGTGGGAGAGTCCTTCTATGAGCAGTTCTTC. Translated: CASSVGVGESFYEQFF. Full variable domain (remainder filled in from reference TRBV9 and TRBJ2-1): DSGVTQTPKHLITATGQRVTLRCSPRSGDLSVYWYQQSLDQGLQFLIQYYNGEERAKGNILERFSAQQFPDLHSELNLSSLELGDSALYFCASSVGVGESFYEQFFGPGTRLTVL.

The V call is TRBV28, the J call TRBJ2-1, with D possibly TRBD2 on 5 matching bases. Trimming removed 6 bases from V and 6 bases from J, with 9 bases in between. Germline CDR1 reads MDHEN; CDR2 reads SYDVKM. The CDR3 length is 12 residues. The CDR3 DNA is TGTGCCAGCAGCCTCGGGGTCAATGAGCAGTTCTTC. Translated: CASSLGVNEQFF.

The chain employs TRBV7-9 and TRBJ1-2; 7 bases match TRBD1. The V gene end was trimmed by 6 bases and the J gene end by 8 bases; junction bases not matched to a gene: 9. There are 13 residues in the CDR3. Germline CDR1 is SEHNR and CDR2 is FQNEAQ (reference sequence). The CDR3 DNA is TGTGCCAGCAGTTCGGGACAGACCACGGGCTACACCTTC. Translation: CASSSGQTTGYTF.

The CDR3 DNA is TGTGCCAGCAGCCAAGGGGAGGGAGGTCAGCCCCAGCATTTT. Translation: CASSQGEGGQPQHF. The rearrangement uses TRBV3-1 (or the pseudogene TRBV3-2) and TRBJ1-5, with unresolved D. CDR3 length equals 14 residues. CDR1 and CDR2 from the germline V gene are LGHDT and YNNKEL (reference sequence). Trimming cost V 1 base and J 6 bases, with 10 bases left between them.

The sample holds one count of this clone. The V gene is TRBV5-4, the J gene TRBJ2-2, with 8 positions matching TRBD1. CDR3 length: 15 residues. J was trimmed by 4 bases and V by 3 bases; bases with no gene match: 5. Germline loops: CDR1 SGHNT, CDR2 YYREEE (reference sequence). CDR3 sequence reads: CASSWTGWATGELFF. CDR3 bases: TGTGCCAGCAGCTGGACAGGGTGGGCCACCGGGGAGCTGTTTTTT.